This T cell receptor (beta chain) was profiled in a study of blood T cell repertoires in COVID-19 (dated by TCRdb to the early 2020s). About the study as a whole: Samples covering the acute and convalescent phases of COVID-19 were provided by collaborators in the United States, Italy and Spain. The material from the prospective study consisted of cDNA or gDNA derived from T cells, B-cell-depleted T cells, or PBMCs. Subjects who had been exposed to COVID-19, were actively infected with it, or had recovered from it provided the deeply sampled blood TCRbeta repertoires that made up the dataset. A freely available public database, intended as a resource for researchers studying the immune response to SARS-CoV-2, is where the repertoires were released. The samples were drawn from two sources: the first 160 participants of the ongoing ImmuneRACE study, and over 950 subjects contributed by 6 global collaborators. Nearly every sample came with metadata listing a de-identified subject ID, COVID-19 status, age in years and sex. Where available, HLA class I and class II types were obtained from metadata supplied by the sample provider rather than from assay-based typing. Broad study findings and their caveats: Clinical and demographic metadata were provided uncurated, with the amount varying by source and participant.

Collaborating institutions collected whole blood in K2EDTA tubes following their own protocols. Collaborator samples were shipped for TCRbeta analysis as frozen whole blood, isolated PBMCs, or DNA extracted from either sample type. TCRbeta CDR3 regions were amplified from genomic DNA by means of the immunoSEQ Assay, a bias-controlled multiplex PCR. Per the authors' processing: The number of nucleated cells in each sample was estimated by amplification of reference gene primers within the assay. Sequence reads were collapsed and filtered to measure the absolute abundance of every unique TCRbeta CDR3 rearrangement. Productive Simpson clonality was computed per sample as the square root of Simpson's diversity index over productive rearrangements. The immuneACCESS repertoire file appears here via TCRdb, limited to in-frame rearrangements. These files lack a portion of the clones; in checked studies, under half of the deficit traces to unresolved V genes, and the cause of the others is not known. V and J calls and clone size are copied from that table; D and trimming were computed from the DNA. The sample includes more than 200,000 clones, with 65% to 85% observed a single time. The top ten hold less than 11% of the sample.

Trimming accounts for 3 bases at V and 4 bases at J, while the number of junction bases matched to no gene is 8. The germline V gene encodes CDR1 KGHSH and CDR2 LQKENI. Reading from cysteine to phenylalanine, the CDR3 counts 16 amino acids. Only the CDR3 DNA stays, 48 bases, in frame from base 1. In regard to this clone: Its target antigen remains unknown. Per-base qualities were not stored, and no clone one base away is much larger.

The chain is encoded by TRBV18 joined to TRBJ2-2; TRBD1 aligns with 7 central bases. The sample taken for sequencing was peripheral blood. The receptor was derived from a woman aged 80 or over with acute or convalescent COVID-19. The CDR3 amino acid sequence is: CASSPPLQGVTGELFF. The DNA sequence is as follows: TGTGCCAGCTCACCCCCGTTGCAGGGGGTCACCGGGGAGCTGTTTTTT.